A selection of T cell receptor beta chains follows, all from one sample in a study of blood T cells in healthy people across ages. Each CDR3 protein is one row after TCRdb ran MiXCR on the 5' RACE reads. This sample has about 970,000 distinct CDR3 sequences, with approximately 50% found just once. The sequenced sample consisted of blood. These receptors all stem from a woman in her fifties or sixties in good health. Each CDR3 is given with its conserved first and last residue. Fields, in order: J gene, clone size, V gene, D gene, CDR3 DNA, CDR3 protein. A D gene is named only where the DNA matches it firmly. Size is stated for part of the rows, as once, few or many counts, or as a class when the clone is expanded.

J: TRBJ2-7
size: once
V: TRBV5-1
D: .
DNA: TGCGCCAGCAGCTTGGCCGCTAGCGTAAACTACGAGCAGTACTTC
CDR3: CASSLAASVNYEQYF

J: TRBJ1-2
size: few
V: TRBV15
D: .
DNA: TGTGCCACCAGCAGTCCGGGAACTAACTATGGCTACACCTTC
CDR3: CATSSPGTNYGYTF

J: TRBJ2-4
size: .
V: TRBV4-2
D: TRBD1
DNA: TGTGCCAGCAGCCCGGGACAGTCCTGCTACGCGCAGTACTTC
CDR3: CASSPGQSCYAQYF

J: TRBJ2-2
size: .
V: TRBV7-2
D: .
DNA: TGTGCCAGCAGCTTAGCGCTGAACCTGCTCAACACCGGGGAGCTGTTTTTT
CDR3: CASSLALNLLNTGELFF

J: TRBJ1-6
size: .
V: TRBV20-1
D: .
DNA: TGCAGTGCTCGAGGGGGGTACAGGGATAATTCACCCCTCCACTTT
CDR3: CSARGGYRDNSPLHF

J: TRBJ2-7
size: .
V: TRBV21-1
D: .
DNA: TGTGCCGGCATCCGACTAGCGGAAAGCTCCTACGAGCAGTACTTC
CDR3: CAGIRLAESSYEQYF

J: TRBJ2-7
size: .
V: TRBV7-7
D: TRBD1
DNA: TGTGCCAGCAGCTTAGCACCGGGACAGAAATACGAGCAGTACTTC
CDR3: CASSLAPGQKYEQYF

J: TRBJ2-7
size: once
V: TRBV20-1
D: TRBD2
DNA: TGCAGTGCTAGTGCGGGAGGGAGGCACGAGCAGTACTTC
CDR3: CSASAGGRHEQYF

J: TRBJ2-7
size: .
V: TRBV25-1
D: TRBD1
DNA: TGTGCCAGCAGTGAGTCCGGGACAGGGGTCTACGAGCAGTACTTC
CDR3: CASSESGTGVYEQYF

J: TRBJ2-7
size: .
V: TRBV5-1
D: TRBD2
DNA: TGCGCCAGCAGCTTCTCTTGGCGGGAGGCTGACGAGCAGTACTTC
CDR3: CASSFSWREADEQYF

J: TRBJ1-1
size: few
V: TRBV7-6
D: .
DNA: TGTGCCAGCAGCCTAGGGGTGGGGGGTTGGACTGAAGCTTTCTTT
CDR3: CASSLGVGGWTEAFF

J: TRBJ1-1
size: few
V: TRBV6-5
D: .
DNA: TGTGCCAGCAGTTACGGGGGGCCAAATTTAAGGCGAGCTTTCTTT
CDR3: CASSYGGPNLRRAFF

J: TRBJ1-5
size: many
V: TRBV4-2
D: TRBD1
DNA: TGTGCCAGCAGCCAATTAGGGGGCCAGCCCCAGCATTTT
CDR3: CASSQLGGQPQHF

J: TRBJ2-3
size: few
V: TRBV20-1
D: TRBD2
DNA: TGCAGTGCTCCGGCCCGCGGGACTAGCGGCCCCACAGATACGCAGTATTTT
CDR3: CSAPARGTSGPTDTQYF

J: TRBJ2-5
size: .
V: TRBV28
D: TRBD2
DNA: TGTGCCAGCAGTTTCATGGAGGGAGGGAAAGAGACCCAGTACTTC
CDR3: CASSFMEGGKETQYF

J: TRBJ1-1
size: .
V: TRBV6-4
D: .
DNA: TGTGCCAGCAGTGGGATCAGGGGTGAAGCTTTCTTT
CDR3: CASSGIRGEAFF